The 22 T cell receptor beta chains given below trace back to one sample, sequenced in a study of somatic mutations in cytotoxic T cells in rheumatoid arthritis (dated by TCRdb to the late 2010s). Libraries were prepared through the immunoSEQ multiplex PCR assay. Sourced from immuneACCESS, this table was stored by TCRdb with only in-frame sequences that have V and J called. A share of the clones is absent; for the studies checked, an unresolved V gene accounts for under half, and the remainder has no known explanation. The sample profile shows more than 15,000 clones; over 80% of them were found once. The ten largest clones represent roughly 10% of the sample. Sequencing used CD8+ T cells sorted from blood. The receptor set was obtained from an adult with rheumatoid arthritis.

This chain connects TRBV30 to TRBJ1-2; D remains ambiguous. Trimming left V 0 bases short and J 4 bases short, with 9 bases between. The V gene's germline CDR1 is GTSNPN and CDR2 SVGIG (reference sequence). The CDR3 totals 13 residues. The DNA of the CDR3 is TGTGCCTGGAGTGTAAATGCGGCCTATGGCTACACCTTC. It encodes CAWSVNAAYGYTF.

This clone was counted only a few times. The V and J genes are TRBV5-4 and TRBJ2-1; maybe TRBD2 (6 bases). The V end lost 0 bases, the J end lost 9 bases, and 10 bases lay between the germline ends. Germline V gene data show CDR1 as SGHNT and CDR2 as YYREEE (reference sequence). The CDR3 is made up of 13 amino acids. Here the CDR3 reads CASSLGPEGEQFF. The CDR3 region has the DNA TGTGCCAGCAGCTTGGGGCCGGAGGGTGAGCAGTTCTTC.

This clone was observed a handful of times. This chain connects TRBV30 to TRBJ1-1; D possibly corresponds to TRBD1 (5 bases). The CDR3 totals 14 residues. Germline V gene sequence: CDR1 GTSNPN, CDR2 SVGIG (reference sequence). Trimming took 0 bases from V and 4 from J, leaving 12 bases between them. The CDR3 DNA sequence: TGTGCCTGGAGTGTACCAGGGTATAGCACTGAAGCTTTCTTT. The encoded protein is CAWSVPGYSTEAFF.

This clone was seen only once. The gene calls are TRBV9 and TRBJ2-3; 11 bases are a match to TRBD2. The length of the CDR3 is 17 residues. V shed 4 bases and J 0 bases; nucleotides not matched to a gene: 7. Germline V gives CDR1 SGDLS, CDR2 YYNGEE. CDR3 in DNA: TGTGCCAGCAGCAGAGGAGGGACTAGCGGAAGCACAGATACGCAGTATTTT. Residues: CASSRGGTSGSTDTQYF.

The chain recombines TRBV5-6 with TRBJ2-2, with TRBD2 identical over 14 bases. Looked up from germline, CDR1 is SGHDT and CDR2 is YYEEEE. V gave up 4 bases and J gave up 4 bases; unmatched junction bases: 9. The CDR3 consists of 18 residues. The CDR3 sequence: CASSRGGLAGARTGELFF. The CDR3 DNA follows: TGTGCCAGCAGCCGGGGGGGACTAGCGGGGGCCCGCACCGGGGAGCTGTTTTTT.

The CDR3 sequence is CASSYSSEHGYTF. The CDR3 nucleotides are TGTGCCAGCAGTTACTCGAGTGAGCATGGCTACACCTTC. The chain links TRBV6-6 to TRBJ1-2; no reliable D call. The CDR3 spans 13 residues. V was cut by 0 bases and J by 6 bases, with 8 bases left in between. Germline V gene data show CDR1 as MNHNY and CDR2 as SVGAGI (reference sequence).

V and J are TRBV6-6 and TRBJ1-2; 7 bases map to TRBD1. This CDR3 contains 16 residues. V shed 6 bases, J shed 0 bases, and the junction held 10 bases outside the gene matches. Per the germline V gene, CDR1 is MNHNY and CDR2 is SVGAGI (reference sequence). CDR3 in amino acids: CASSGLTGSTNYGYTF. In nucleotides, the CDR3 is TGTGCCAGCAGCGGACTGACAGGGTCCACTAACTATGGCTACACCTTC.

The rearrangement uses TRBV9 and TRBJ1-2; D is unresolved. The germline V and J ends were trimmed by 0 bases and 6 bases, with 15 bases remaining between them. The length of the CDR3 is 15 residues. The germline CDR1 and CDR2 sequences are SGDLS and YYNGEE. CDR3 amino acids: CASSVEGSGIHGYTF. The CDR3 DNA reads TGTGCCAGCAGCGTAGAGGGTTCTGGGATCCATGGCTACACCTTC.

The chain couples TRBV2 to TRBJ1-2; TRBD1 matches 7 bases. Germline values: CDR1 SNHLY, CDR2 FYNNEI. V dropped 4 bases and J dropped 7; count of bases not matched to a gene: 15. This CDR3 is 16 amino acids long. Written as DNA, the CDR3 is TGTGCCAGCAGTGTTGGGGGACAGATGTCTGAGGGTGGCTACACCTTC. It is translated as CASSVGGQMSEGGYTF.

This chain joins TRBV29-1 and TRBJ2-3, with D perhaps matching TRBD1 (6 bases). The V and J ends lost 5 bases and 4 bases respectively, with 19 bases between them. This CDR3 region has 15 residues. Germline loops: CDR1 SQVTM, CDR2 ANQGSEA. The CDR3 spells CSVPGIRGTADTQYF. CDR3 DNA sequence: TGCAGCGTTCCCGGTATTAGGGGGACGGCAGATACGCAGTATTTT.

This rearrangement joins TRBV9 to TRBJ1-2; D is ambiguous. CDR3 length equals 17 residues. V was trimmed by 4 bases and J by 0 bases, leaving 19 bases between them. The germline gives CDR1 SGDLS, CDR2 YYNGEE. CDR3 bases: TGTGCCAGCAGCCCCGAGGCCCGCCCGACCGCTAACTATGGCTACACCTTC. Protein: CASSPEARPTANYGYTF.

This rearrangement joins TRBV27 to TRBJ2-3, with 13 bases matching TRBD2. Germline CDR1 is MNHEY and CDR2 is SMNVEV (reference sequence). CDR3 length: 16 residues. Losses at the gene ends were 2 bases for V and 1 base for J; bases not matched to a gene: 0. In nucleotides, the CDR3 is TGTGCCAGCAGTTTAGGACTAGCGGGGGGCACAGATACGCAGTATTTT. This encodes CASSLGLAGGTDTQYF.

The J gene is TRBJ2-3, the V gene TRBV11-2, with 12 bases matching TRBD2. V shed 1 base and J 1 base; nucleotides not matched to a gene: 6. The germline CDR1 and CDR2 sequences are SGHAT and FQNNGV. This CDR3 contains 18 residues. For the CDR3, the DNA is TGTGCCAGCAGCTTAGCCATGACTAGCGGGGGACGCACAGATACGCAGTATTTT. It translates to CASSLAMTSGGRTDTQYF.

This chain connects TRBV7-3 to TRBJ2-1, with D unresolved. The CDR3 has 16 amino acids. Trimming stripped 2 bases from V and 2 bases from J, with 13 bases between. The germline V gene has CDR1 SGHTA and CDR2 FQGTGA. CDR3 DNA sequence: TGTGCCAGCAGCTTAGGCGCCGACCCTACCTACAATGAGCAGTTCTTC. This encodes CASSLGADPTYNEQFF.

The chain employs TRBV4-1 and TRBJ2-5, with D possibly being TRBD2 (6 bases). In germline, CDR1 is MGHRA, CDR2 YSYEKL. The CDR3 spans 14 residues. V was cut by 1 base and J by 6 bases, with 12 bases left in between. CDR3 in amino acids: CASSQAGLIKTQYF. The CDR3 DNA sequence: TGCGCCAGCAGCCAAGCCGGACTAATAAAGACCCAGTACTTC.

The CDR3 nucleotides read TGTGCCAGCAGCGTAGTGGGTGCCGACGATGAGCAGTTCTTC. Residues: CASSVVGADDEQFF. The V call is TRBV9, the J call TRBJ2-1, with D hard to call. The V end lost 0 bases, the J end lost 8 bases, and 12 bases lay between the germline ends. The CDR3 covers 14 residues. CDR1 is SGDLS and CDR2 is YYNGEE in the germline V gene.

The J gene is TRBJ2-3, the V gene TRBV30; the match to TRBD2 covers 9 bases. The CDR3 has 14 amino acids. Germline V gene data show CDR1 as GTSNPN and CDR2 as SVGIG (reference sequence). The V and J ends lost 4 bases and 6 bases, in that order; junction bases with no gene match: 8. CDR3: CAWTTRGGLDTQYF. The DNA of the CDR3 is TGTGCCTGGACTACGCGGGGGGGATTGGATACGCAGTATTTT. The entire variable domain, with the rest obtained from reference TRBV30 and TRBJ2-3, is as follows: SQTIHQWPATLVQPVGSPLSLECTVEGTSNPNLYWYRQAAGRGLQLLFYSVGIGQISSEVPQNLSASRPQDRQFILSSKKLLLSDSGFYLCAWTTRGGLDTQYFGPGTRLTVL.

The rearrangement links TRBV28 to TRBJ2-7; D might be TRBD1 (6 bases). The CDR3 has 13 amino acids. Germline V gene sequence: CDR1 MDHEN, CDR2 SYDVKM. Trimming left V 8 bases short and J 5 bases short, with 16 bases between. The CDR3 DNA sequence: TGTGCCAGCCAAACGGCAGGGGCCAACGAGCAGTACTTC. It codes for CASQTAGANEQYF.

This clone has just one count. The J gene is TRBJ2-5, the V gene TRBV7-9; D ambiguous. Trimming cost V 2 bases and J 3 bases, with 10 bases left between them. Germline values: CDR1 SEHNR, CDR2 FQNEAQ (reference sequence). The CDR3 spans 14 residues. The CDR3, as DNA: TGTGCCAGCAGCTTATTGTCGTTAGAAGAGACCCAGTACTTC. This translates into CASSLLSLEETQYF.

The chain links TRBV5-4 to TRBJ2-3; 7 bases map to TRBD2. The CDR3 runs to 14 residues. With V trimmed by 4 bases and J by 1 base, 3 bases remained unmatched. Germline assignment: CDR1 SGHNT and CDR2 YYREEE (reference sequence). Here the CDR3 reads CASSRREGTDTQYF. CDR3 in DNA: TGTGCCAGCAGCCGCCGGGAGGGCACAGATACGCAGTATTTT.

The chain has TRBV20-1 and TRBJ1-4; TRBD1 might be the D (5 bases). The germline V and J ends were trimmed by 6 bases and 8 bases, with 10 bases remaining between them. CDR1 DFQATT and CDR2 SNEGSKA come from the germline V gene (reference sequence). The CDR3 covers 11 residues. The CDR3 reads CSAPGLEKLFF. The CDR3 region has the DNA TGCAGTGCCCCAGGGTTGGAAAAACTGTTTTTT.

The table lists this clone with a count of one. CDR3 DNA sequence: TGTGCCAGCAGAAGGACCGGGACTAGCGGGGGTCCTCGCTCCTACAATGAGCAGTTCTTC. This gives the protein CASRRTGTSGGPRSYNEQFF. The chain uses TRBV2 and TRBJ2-1, with 14 bases that match TRBD2. The V gene end was trimmed by 6 bases and the J gene end by 0 bases; junction bases not matched to a gene: 13. Germline V gene lookup returns CDR1 SNHLY and CDR2 FYNNEI. The CDR3 covers 20 residues.